This T cell receptor (beta chain) was recovered during a study of blood T cell repertoires in COVID-19. Overall study: From the United States, Italy and Spain came samples of acute and convalescent COVID-19.

The germline CDR1 and CDR2 sequences are SGHTA and FQGTGA. The CDR3 is made up of 14 amino acids. V was pared by 5 bases and J by 6 bases, with 8 bases of the junction left unmatched. Seattle patients were enrolled while actively infected and followed longitudinally. Original analysis: By means of reference gene primer amplification, nucleated cell counts were estimated. The method was immunoSEQ multiplex PCR; TCRdb's version includes in-frame clones alone and lacks a portion of them. That table gives V, J and clone size, and the DNA gave D and trimming. The sample has tens of thousands of clones; around 74% are singletons.

This chain links TRBV7-3 with TRBJ1-1; TRBD1 aligns across 8 bases. The sequencing input was peripheral blood. This TCR came from a man aged 45-65 years with COVID-19, enrolled during active disease. The CDR3 sequence is CASSVRQGQAEAFF. CDR3 bases: TGTGCCAGCAGCGTAAGACAGGGGCAGGCTGAAGCTTTCTTT.